This entry features one TCR beta chain sequence. The antigen is not known. The germline CDR1 and CDR2 sequences are SSHAT and FNYEAQ (reference sequence). CDR3 size: 13 residues. Trimming shortened V by 8 bases and J by 0 bases, and 10 bases separated the two germline ends. TCRdb reanalysed the 5' RACE reads using MiXCR and keeps one entry per CDR3 protein. The sample holds some 150,000 distinct CDR3 sequences; about a fifth are singletons and the top ten take about 2.3%. The data were taken from a study of T-cell memory formation after mild COVID-19. Study findings and constraints: Among clones contracting day 15 to 85, CD4/CD8 was balanced, whereas later expanders leaned CD4+. Mainly CM and EM harbored the contracting CD4+ clones; mainly EMRA harbored the CD8+ ones. Second-wave clones reaching peak frequency on day 37 lacked confirmed SARS-CoV-2 specificity.

The chain recombines TRBV7-7 with TRBJ1-1; the D is unclear. The origin of this receptor is an adult woman who had mild COVID-19 (a few samples of this study predate the infection). Cell type and time point are not known. Sequenced: PBMCs or a T cell subset sorted from them (not recorded which). CDR3 residues: CASAPGLNTEAFF. DNA of the CDR3: TGTGCCAGCGCCCCTGGGCTGAACACTGAAGCTTTCTTT.